The rows below give T cell receptor beta chains drawn from one sample of a study of response to subunit inactivated influenza vaccine. TCRdb re-called the RT-PCR reads through MiXCR, storing one row per CDR3 protein. The sample contains fewer than 350,000 distinct CDR3 sequences, 21% of which appear only once. Material: PBMCs from blood, obtained less than 22 months after vaccination. Source of these receptors: a man aged 50-75 years who received an inactivated influenza vaccine. The CDR3 runs from the conserved cysteine through the conserved F or W. Each record gives: J gene, clone size, V gene, D gene, CDR3 protein, CDR3 DNA. D genes are given only for firm matches. A row's size may be missing; if present it is once, few, many or a size class.

>TRBJ1-2|few|TRBV4-3|.
CASSQDSPRLDGYTF
TGCGCCAGCAGCCAAGATAGCCCCAGGTTGGATGGCTACACCTTC
>TRBJ2-7|.|TRBV20-1|TRBD1
CSAPLRQGRESYEQYF
TGCAGTGCTCCGCTTCGACAGGGTCGGGAATCCTACGAGCAGTACTTC
>TRBJ1-6|.|TRBV7-9|TRBD1
CASSLQTGGISPLHF
TGTGCCAGCAGCCTACAGACAGGGGGCATTTCACCCCTCCACTTT
>TRBJ1-6|many|TRBV12-3/TRBV12-4|TRBD1
CASTRDRGGSPLHF
TGTGCCAGCACCAGGGACAGGGGGGGATCACCCCTCCACTTT
>TRBJ1-1|many|TRBV11-2|TRBD1
CASSWTGQNTEAFF
TGTGCCAGCAGCTGGACAGGGCAGAACACTGAAGCTTTCTTT
>TRBJ1-6|.|TRBV20-1|TRBD1
CSARGQGRNSPLHF
TGCAGTGCCCGAGGACAGGGAAGAAATTCACCCCTCCACTTT
>TRBJ2-1|.|TRBV6-2/TRBV6-3|.
CASSSAGTTQYPHTAFF
TGTGCCAGCAGTTCCGCCGGGACAACCCAATATCCCCACACGGCGTTCTTC
>TRBJ1-1|few|TRBV7-2|.
CASSLEPYLAFF
TGTGCCAGCAGCTTAGAGCCTTATTTGGCTTTCTTT
>TRBJ2-5|.|TRBV7-2|.
CASSLGWAVQETQYF
TGTGCCAGCAGCTTGGGCTGGGCGGTCCAAGAGACCCAGTACTTC
>TRBJ2-7|.|TRBV29-1|.
CSVEGRSVYEQYF
TGCAGCGTTGAAGGGAGATCGGTCTACGAGCAGTACTTC
>TRBJ2-2|.|TRBV9|.
CASTGRANTGELFF
TGTGCCAGCACGGGCAGAGCGAACACCGGGGAGCTGTTTTTT
>TRBJ2-3|few|TRBV4-3|TRBD2
CASSQRASGGTDTQYF
TGCGCCAGCAGCCAAAGGGCTAGCGGGGGCACAGATACGCAGTATTTT
>TRBJ2-4|few|TRBV28|TRBD1
CASSLPGQGRGNIQYF
TGTGCCAGCAGTCTTCCGGGACAGGGGAGGGGAAACATTCAGTACTTC
>TRBJ1-1|many|TRBV12-3/TRBV12-4|.
CASSPRRGTEAFF
TGTGCCAGCAGTCCCCGGAGAGGCACTGAAGCTTTCTTT
>TRBJ1-6|few|TRBV4-1|TRBD1
CASSLGQGTPLHF
TGCGCCAGCAGCCTCGGACAGGGAACACCCCTCCACTTT
>TRBJ2-3|many|TRBV5-1|TRBD1
CASSSGQGTDTQYF
TGTGCCAGCAGCTCAGGACAGGGCACAGATACGCAGTATTTT
>TRBJ2-5|.|TRBV7-2|TRBD2
CASSLVEAGGLGTQYF
TGTGCCAGCAGCTTAGTTGAGGCGGGAGGTTTAGGGACCCAGTACTTC
>TRBJ2-2|many|TRBV4-3|.
CASSQDRARTGELFF
TGCGCCAGCAGCCAAGACAGGGCGAGGACCGGGGAGCTGTTTTTT
>TRBJ2-7|few|TRBV28|.
CASSLSGLSYEQYF
TGTGCCAGCAGTTTATCAGGGCTCTCCTACGAGCAGTACTTC
>TRBJ1-5|few|TRBV20-1|.
CSARETGTSNQPQHF
TGCAGTGCTAGAGAGACCGGGACAAGCAATCAGCCCCAGCATTTT
>TRBJ1-6|few|TRBV5-1|.
CASSLELGFTSPLHF
TGCGCCAGCAGCTTGGAGCTGGGTTTCACTTCACCCCTCCACTTT
>TRBJ1-5|many|TRBV12-3/TRBV12-4|TRBD1
CASNPGTANQPQHF
TGTGCCAGCAACCCCGGGACAGCTAATCAGCCCCAGCATTTT
>TRBJ2-1|.|TRBV6-2/TRBV6-3|.
CASSYLAWLGNEQFF
TGTGCCAGCAGTTACTTGGCATGGCTCGGCAATGAGCAGTTCTTC
>TRBJ1-4|.|TRBV7-8|.
CASSWTEGGEKLFF
TGTGCCAGCAGCTGGACGGAAGGGGGTGAAAAACTGTTTTTT
>TRBJ1-1|.|TRBV20-1|.
CSAREGGALNTEAFF
TGCAGTGCTCGGGAGGGGGGGGCTCTGAACACTGAAGCTTTCTTT
>TRBJ1-2|few|TRBV6-1|.
CASTVRRGEANYGYTF
TGTGCCAGCACCGTACGTCGGGGGGAAGCTAACTATGGCTACACCTTC
>TRBJ1-1|few|TRBV6-2/TRBV6-3|.
CASSYPPGSEAFF
TGTGCCAGCAGTTACCCTCCAGGGAGCGAAGCTTTCTTT
>TRBJ2-5|.|TRBV14|.
CASSHVIGYETQYF
TGTGCCAGCAGCCATGTGATCGGGTACGAGACCCAGTACTTC
>TRBJ1-1|.|TRBV7-9|.
CASSPKDLSEAFF
TGTGCCAGCAGCCCAAAGGATTTAAGTGAAGCTTTCTTT
>TRBJ1-2|.|TRBV28|.
CASSFVWLRTQDPMDYGYTF
TGTGCCAGCAGTTTTGTATGGTTGAGGACACAAGATCCCATGGACTATGGCTACACCTTC
>TRBJ1-2|few|TRBV12-3/TRBV12-4|TRBD1
CASGTVGGYTF
TGTGCCAGCGGGACAGTGGGAGGCTACACCTTC
>TRBJ2-5|.|TRBV7-2|.
CASSHPSRETQYF
TGTGCCAGCAGCCACCCGAGTCGGGAGACCCAGTACTTC
>TRBJ1-6|.|TRBV10-3|TRBD1
CAISGTGPNSYNSPLHF
TGTGCCATCAGCGGGACAGGGCCGAACTCCTATAATTCACCCCTCCACTTT
>TRBJ1-1|few|TRBV5-4|.
CASSTSTNTEAFF
TGTGCCAGCAGCACGTCCACCAACACTGAAGCTTTCTTT
>TRBJ2-5|.|TRBV10-3|TRBD2
CAISEAGGPGETQYF
TGTGCCATCAGTGAGGCGGGAGGGCCAGGAGAGACCCAGTACTTC
>TRBJ1-6|.|TRBV10-3|.
CAISGAGRINSPLHF
TGTGCCATCAGTGGGGCAGGACGGATAAATTCACCCCTCCACTTT
>TRBJ1-5|few|TRBV6-5|.
CASSYSLGGDQPQHF
TGTGCCAGCAGTTACTCCCTCGGGGGAGATCAGCCCCAGCATTTT
>TRBJ2-5|few|TRBV11-2|.
CASSLDTWKETQYF
TGTGCCAGCAGCTTAGACACCTGGAAAGAGACCCAGTACTTC
>TRBJ1-1|many|TRBV29-1|TRBD1
CSAGQGSNTEAFF
TGCAGCGCAGGACAGGGGTCGAACACTGAAGCTTTCTTT
>TRBJ1-1|.|TRBV18|.
CASSQGVDTEAFF
TGTGCCAGCTCACAGGGGGTGGACACTGAAGCTTTCTTT